The clone carrying this T cell receptor (beta chain) was observed a few times. The antigen remains unidentified. This sample stems from a study of blood T cells in healthy people across ages. A second PCR of about 7 to 12 cycles used a sample-barcoded 5' primer and a J-beta primer mix. TCRdb re-called the 5' RACE reads with MiXCR, one entry per CDR3 protein. The sample has over a million distinct CDR3 sequences, 42% seen once; the top ten hold 7.9%. The study's findings and limits: As age increased, TCR beta diversity per million T cells fell in a roughly linear fashion.

The CDR3 is 13 amino acids. Germline-derived CDR1 and CDR2 are SGDLS and YYNGEE. The V end was cut by 0 bases, the J end by 1 base, with 5 bases between. The source material was blood. The V call is TRBV9, the J call TRBJ2-7; no clear D gene. This TCR derives from a woman aged 18-30 years in good health. The DNA of the CDR3 is TGTGCCAGCAGCGTAGGGTTTTCCTACGAGCAGTACTTC. Translation gives CASSVGFSYEQYF.